These 3 T cell receptor beta chains originate from one sample sequenced in a study of control samples from healthy donors and cancer patients. TCRdb's table, derived via immunoSEQ multiplex PCR, lists solely in-frame clones and lacks some. The sample includes 95,000 to 130,000 clones, 80% to 90% of them seen just once. Input material: PBMCs. Every receptor here comes from a woman between 50 and 59 years old with colorectal cancer.

The chain recombines TRBV25-1 with TRBJ1-1; maybe TRBD1 (5 bases). CDR1 is MGHDK, CDR2 SYGVNS, per germline. The CDR3 sequence is 13 residues long. The germline V and J ends were trimmed by 2 bases and 8 bases, with 12 bases remaining between them. CDR3 in amino acids: CASSEAGTGEAFF. The CDR3 bases are TGTGCCAGCAGTGAAGCTGGTACAGGCGAAGCTTTCTTT.

This chain joins TRBV18 and TRBJ1-1; D unclear. CDR3 size: 13 residues. Per the germline V gene, CDR1 is KGHSH and CDR2 is LQKENI. Trimming left V 3 bases short and J 0 bases short, with 5 bases between. DNA for the CDR3: TGTGCCAGCTCACCCGGTCTGAACACTGAAGCTTTCTTT. As protein: CASSPGLNTEAFF.

DNA of the CDR3: TGTGCCAGTAGTTTTTCGGGACTAACCTACGAGCAGTACTTC. As protein: CASSFSGLTYEQYF. The chain has TRBV19 and TRBJ2-7, with TRBD2 matching 7 bases. With V trimmed by 5 bases and J by 2 bases, 6 bases remained unmatched. The CDR3 is 14 amino acids. Germline CDR1 LNHDA, CDR2 SQIVND (reference sequence).